This T cell receptor beta chain was captured by sequencing in a study of cytomegalovirus exposure and HLA in healthy donors (dated by TCRdb to about 2017). Study-wide context: In an earlier analysis of 587 of the donors, about 260 Gb of sequence data and 117 million unique TCR beta sequences from 150 million to 200 million T cells were reported. About 310 gigabases of sequencing data and tens of millions of unique TCR sequences were included in an early release covering roughly 700 HLA-typed donors. Of the approximately 400 genotyped donors, 70% to 90% were placed in the genetic ancestry cluster associated with self-reported Caucasian donors. The study aimed to test whether signatures of past pathogen exposure could be identified by cataloging public T cell receptors. The study profiled the T cell repertoires of under 850 subjects by immunosequencing and related them to cytomegalovirus serostatus. Along with the roughly 700-subject first cohort, a separate validation cohort of over 90 different subjects was used. High-throughput TCR immunosequencing, statistical association of individual TCRs with disease status, and machine learning were combined to predict cytomegalovirus infection status. A later analysis re-examined previously published TCR beta repertoires from over 500 donors and added high-resolution HLA genotyping to investigate patterns of TCR occurrence. The later analysis used no new phenotypic data to find candidate immune exposures, relying instead on TCR beta sequences and their occurrence across donors. An earlier analysis of 587 of the donors used high-throughput TCR beta sequencing to judge whether each TCR beta V gene segment behaved as functional or pseudogenic. Donor age, sex, ethnicity and CMV serostatus were compiled alongside the repertoire data. Genome-wide SNP genotypes for about 65% of the roughly 700 donors were used in a later genetic analysis, which treated that subset as a discovery cohort. Every discovery cohort repertoire had been produced on one sequencing platform. Class I and class II HLA loci were covered by the typing at four-digit resolution. Typing coverage differed by locus: A, B, C, DRB1 and DQB1 were typed in roughly 620-630 donors, DQA1 in 522, DPA1 in approximately 600, and DPB1 in 450 to 480. A few DR-DQ haplotypes were treated as single units for association and clustering because of strong linkage in the cohort. Among around 400 genotyped donors of the cohort, an average of approximately 240,000 unique TCR beta nucleotide sequences was sequenced per donor, of which about 18% were non-productive.

The cohort consisted of 600 to 700 healthy bone marrow donors. At the time of sampling, every cohort member was nominally healthy, though immune exposures that went unrecorded were likely present. The donor tested CMV seronegative and was one of the 352 seronegative cohort members. Each donor provided a peripheral blood sample, and peripheral blood mononuclear cells were used for TCR beta sequencing. Genomic DNA extraction from the blood cell samples was performed with the Qiagen DNeasy Blood Extraction Kit. General findings and caveats noted by the study authors: Compared with the roughly 600-donor mean, donors in an Asian-associated ancestry cluster had fewer N-insertions in productive TCRs, according to a later genetic analysis. In this cohort, only TCR beta chains were sequenced, and detectable features were limited by the absence of alpha or paired-chain data. In a later analysis, most CMV-associated TCR beta chains were found to appear HLA-restricted, with HLA associations seemingly driven largely by CMV exposure. In a later analysis, HLA-associated TCR beta chains were found to be more clonally expanded and to have lower generation probabilities than equally common non-associated chains. The study listed 164 TCR beta chains as associated with cytomegalovirus. In a later analysis, the rate of TCR association differed among HLA loci, with DRB1 alleles having the most associated TCRs and HLA-C alleles having the fewest. Strong co-occurrence of HLA alleles, especially DR and DQ, made assigning TCR associations to individual alleles difficult. Several of the top co-occurrence clusters appeared to be linked to parvovirus B19, influenza, CMV and Epstein-Barr virus, according to a later analysis. Immune exposure information for the cohort was limited to CMV serostatus. The authors suggested that the approach could potentially be generalized to other disease states and immunological phenotypes. A further reported finding was that TCR beta sequences accurately predicted the HLA-A and HLA-B alleles for most subjects in the first cohort. Because counts were too low, fewer than 20 rarely observed V segments, including chromosome 9 orphons, were excluded from the earlier analysis of 587 of the donors. Correlated functional status among segregating V segments might reflect linkage disequilibrium, but an unknown experimental factor could not be ruled out. In a later genetic analysis, a missense DCLRE1C variant was associated with V-gene and J-gene trimming of TCR beta chains, and the association was replicated in an independent cohort. Across donors, most TCR sequences were observed very rarely, whereas some public TCRs were present in many individuals. Three of the identified cytomegalovirus-associated TCR beta chains were confirmed in vitro to be specific for cytomegalovirus antigens. The presence/absence analyses assumed that sequencing depth was roughly uniform across donors, and that assumption may not be true. Because HLA typing was missing for some donors at each locus, association tests included only the typed subset. A cluster of highly shared sequence variants was judged likely to be a technical artifact of the sequencing pipeline. In an earlier analysis of about 600 of the donors, most TCR beta V segments appeared in productive rearrangements about 90% or about 30% of the time, broadly matching IMGT annotations. Cytomegalovirus status was reported to be diagnosed by the classifier with high specificity and sensitivity in both the original and validation cohorts. Specific HLA alleles were associated with more than 15,000 TCR beta sequences at a false discovery rate of 0.05 in a later analysis.

Concerning this clone: Its antigen specificity is not known. Qualities for individual bases were not recorded, and no much larger clone is one base off.

Library generation was performed with the immunoSEQ multiplex PCR assay. The multiplex PCR relied on a mix of 60 forward primers for TCR Vbeta segments and 13 reverse primers for TCR Jbeta segments. The CDR3 region of rearranged TCR beta genes was amplified from genomic DNA with a multiplex PCR assay. The Illumina HiSeq System was used to sequence the amplified TCR beta libraries as 87-base-pair reads. The study's processing was this. A later analysis tallied approximately 87 million unique TCR beta chains across the 650 to 750 repertoires, and around 10 million of those chains were shared by two or more donors. A nearest-neighbor algorithm error-corrected the raw reads and collapsed the reads into unique sequences, merging closely related sequences to remove PCR and sequencing errors. To assign V, D and J gene segments, CDR3 sequences were aligned to IMGT reference sequences. Each retained sequence needed at least a six-nucleotide match to both a V gene segment and a J gene segment. A rearrangement was called productive if the CDR3 had no stop codons and remained in frame with V and J, and every other rearrangement was called non-productive. Following IMGT convention, CDR3 was defined as the stretch from the second conserved V-encoded cysteine to the conserved J-encoded phenylalanine. The earlier analysis of 450 to 750 of the donors excluded any sequence lacking an unambiguous match to a single V gene segment. An earlier analysis of a few hundred of the donors called V segments functional above 56.7% productive rearrangements and segregating when the between-donor standard deviation exceeded 5%. To diagnose cytomegalovirus status from the catalog of TCR beta chain sequences, a statistical classification framework was built. In a later analysis, V and J genes were assigned by comparing TCR nucleotide sequences against IMGT/GENE-DB human TR gene sequences. In a later analysis, CDR3 sequences and most-parsimonious VDJ recombination scenarios were assigned using the TCRdist pipeline. A later analysis defined each TCR beta chain by its CDR3 amino acid sequence plus V-gene family, and excluded reads lacking a unique V-gene family. To address suspected cross-contamination and a sequencing artifact, a later analysis removed roughly 580 highly shared, low-generation-probability nucleotide sequences. A later analysis calculated a clonal expansion index for each public chain from normalized within-repertoire ranks of inferred template counts. In a later analysis, generation probabilities were computed with a VDJ recombination model fitted to out-of-frame rearrangements, and the resulting probabilities were checked against IGoR. In a later analysis, hypergeometric tests were used to score TCR-TCR, TCR-HLA and TCR-CMV co-occurrence, with a repertoire-size bias correction applied to TCR pairs. In a later analysis, false discovery rates were estimated by permuting HLA or CMV assignments 20 times. In a later analysis, co-occurring TCRs were grouped with DBSCAN, and TCRdist sequence similarity was added when clustering was performed within HLA-allele-positive subsets. Repertoires with fewer than 30,000 or more than 120,000 public chains were left out of co-occurrence clustering, as were roughly five repertoires with anomalous nucleotide sharing. TCRdb holds this immuneACCESS table with in-frame rearrangements only. Some clones are missing; in checked studies, unresolved V genes explain under half, and the rest has no known cause. V and J calls plus clone size are reproduced from that table; the DNA served to infer D and trimming. The sample table shows over 85,000 clones, and approximately 78% are seen once. The ten largest clones add up to around 1.2% of the sample.

Sequenced: PBMCs. This clonotype was obtained from a woman younger than 45 in good health and CMV-seronegative.

The sequence in DNA is TGTGCCAGCAGCCCGACAGGGATCTACACTGAAGCTTTCTTT. It specifies CASSPTGIYTEAFF. This receptor chain uses TRBV27 and TRBJ1-1; a stretch of 7 junction bases matches TRBD1. V and J are trimmed by 6 bases and 3 bases, and the gene matches miss 7 bases of the junction. Looking up the germline V gene (reference sequence) yields CDR1 MNHEY and CDR2 SMNVEV. The CDR3, from cysteine to phenylalanine, totals 14 residues. The DNA shown is the 42-base CDR3, in frame from base 1.